The clone carrying this T cell receptor (beta chain) was detected a few times. Its antigen remains unidentified. Each donor's blood draw was roughly 10 milliliters of peripheral blood. This CDR3 is built from 16 residues. The V and J ends lost 3 bases and 3 bases, in that order; junction bases with no gene match: 8. Looked up from germline, CDR1 is MGHDK and CDR2 is SYGVNS. The record originates from a study of blood T cells in healthy people across ages. Study-level findings and limits: The long-lived group displayed more naive CD4+ cells, plus higher diversity, than the aged donors did. Observed TCR beta diversity per million T cells went down as age went up. This fall followed a roughly linear course with age.

Alongside a J-beta primer mix, a sample-barcoded 5' primer served in a second PCR lasting about 7 to 12 cycles. Tags on each cDNA molecule came from a template-switch adaptor with 12 random nucleotides. One entry per CDR3 protein, called by TCRdb with MiXCR from the 5' RACE reads. Among over a million distinct CDR3 sequences listed, less than 45% were seen once. Sequenced: blood. The chain uses TRBV25-1 and TRBJ2-5, with TRBD1 matching over 9 bases. The sequence derives from a woman aged 18-29 years in good health. This CDR3 is CASSDYAGQGEETQYF. CDR3 bases: TGTGCCAGCAGTGACTATGCGGGACAGGGCGAAGAGACCCAGTACTTC.